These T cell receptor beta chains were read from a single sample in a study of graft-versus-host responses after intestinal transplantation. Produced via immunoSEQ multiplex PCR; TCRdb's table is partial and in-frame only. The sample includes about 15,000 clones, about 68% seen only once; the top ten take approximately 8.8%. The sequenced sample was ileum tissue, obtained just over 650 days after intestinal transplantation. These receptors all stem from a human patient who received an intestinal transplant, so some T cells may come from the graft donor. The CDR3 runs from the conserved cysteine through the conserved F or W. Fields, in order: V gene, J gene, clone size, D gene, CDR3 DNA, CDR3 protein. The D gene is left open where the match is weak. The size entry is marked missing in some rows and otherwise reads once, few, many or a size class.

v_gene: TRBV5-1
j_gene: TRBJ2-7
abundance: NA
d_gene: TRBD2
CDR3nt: TGCGCCAGCAGACTAGGGACTAGCGGCTACTACGAGCAGTACTTC
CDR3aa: CASRLGTSGYYEQYF

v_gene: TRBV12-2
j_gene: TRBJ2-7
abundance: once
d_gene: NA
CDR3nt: TGTGCAAGTCGCCAAGATCCCGGGACTAGCCATGGGTGCGAGCAGTACTTC
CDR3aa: CASRQDPGTSHGCEQYF

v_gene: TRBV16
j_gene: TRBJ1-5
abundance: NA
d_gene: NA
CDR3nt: TGTGCCAGCAGCCAAGTAACAGAGAAGATGGAGCCCCAGCATTTT
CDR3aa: CASSQVTEKMEPQHF

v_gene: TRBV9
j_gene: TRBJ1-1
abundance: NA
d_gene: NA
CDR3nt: TGTGCCAGCAGCCCTCTGCGAGGTTTATACACTGAAGCTTTCTTT
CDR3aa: CASSPLRGLYTEAFF

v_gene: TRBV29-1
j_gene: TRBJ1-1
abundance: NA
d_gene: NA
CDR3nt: TGCAGCGTTACAGGGAACACTGAAGCTTTCTTT
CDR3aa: CSVTGNTEAFF

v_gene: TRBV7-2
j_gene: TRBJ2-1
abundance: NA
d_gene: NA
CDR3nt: TGTGCCAGCAGCCCAAGGGGGGGGGCGCGGTTCTTC
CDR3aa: CASSPRGGARFF

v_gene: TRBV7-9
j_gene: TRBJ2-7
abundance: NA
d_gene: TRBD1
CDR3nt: TGTGCCAGCAGCATCTACGGGACAGGGGGCTACGAGCAGTACTTC
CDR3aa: CASSIYGTGGYEQYF

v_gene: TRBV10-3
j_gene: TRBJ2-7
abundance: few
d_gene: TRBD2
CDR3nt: TGTGCCATCAGGGGTAGCGGGGGCCGCTACGAGCAGTACTTC
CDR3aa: CAIRGSGGRYEQYF

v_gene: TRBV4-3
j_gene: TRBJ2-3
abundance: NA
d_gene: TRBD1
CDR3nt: TGCGCCAGCAGCTTAGACAGGGCGGCAGATACGCAGTATTTT
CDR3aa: CASSLDRAADTQYF

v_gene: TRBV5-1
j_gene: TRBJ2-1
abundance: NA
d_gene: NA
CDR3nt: TGCGCCAGCAGTCCTCAGGGGAACGTCTACAATGAGCAGTTCTTC
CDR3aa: CASSPQGNVYNEQFF

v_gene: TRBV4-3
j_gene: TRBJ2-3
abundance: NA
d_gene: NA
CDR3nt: TGCGCCAGCAGCCAAGATAGTCCCGGCGGGGCCACATCAGCAGATACGCAGTATTTT
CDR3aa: CASSQDSPGGATSADTQYF

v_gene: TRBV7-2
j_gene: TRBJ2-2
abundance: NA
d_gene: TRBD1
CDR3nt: TGTGCCAGCAGCTGGGGGGACAGGGGGCTAGAAACCGGGGAGCTGTTTTTT
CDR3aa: CASSWGDRGLETGELFF

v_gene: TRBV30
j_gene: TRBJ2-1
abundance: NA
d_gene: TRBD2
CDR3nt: TGTGCCTGGAGTTTAGCGGGGGGGCCGCCTTCCAATGAGCAGTTCTTC
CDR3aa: CAWSLAGGPPSNEQFF

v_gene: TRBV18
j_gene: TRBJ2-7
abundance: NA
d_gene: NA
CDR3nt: TGTGCCAGCTCACCCCAGGGACATCACTACGAGCAGTACTTC
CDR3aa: CASSPQGHHYEQYF

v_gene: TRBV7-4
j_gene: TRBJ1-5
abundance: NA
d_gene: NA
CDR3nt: TGTGCCAGCAGCTTAGGGGTCAGGGTTATTTATCAGCCCCAGCATTTT
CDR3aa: CASSLGVRVIYQPQHF

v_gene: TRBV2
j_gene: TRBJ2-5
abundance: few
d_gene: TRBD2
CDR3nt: TGTGCCAGCAGCTCAGCGGGGGGGCGGACTACAGGGACCCAGTACTTC
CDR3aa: CASSSAGGRTTGTQYF

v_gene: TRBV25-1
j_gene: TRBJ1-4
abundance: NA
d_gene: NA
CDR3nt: TGTGCCAGCAGTGAAGAGAGGGTTTCGACTAATGAAAAACTGTTTTTT
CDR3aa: CASSEERVSTNEKLFF

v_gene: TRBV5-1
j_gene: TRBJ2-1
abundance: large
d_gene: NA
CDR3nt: TGCGCCAGCAGCTTGAGGATCCCCGGGCGGGATCCCTACAATGAGCAGTTCTTC
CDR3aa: CASSLRIPGRDPYNEQFF

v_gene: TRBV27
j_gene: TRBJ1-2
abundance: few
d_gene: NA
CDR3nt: TGTGCCAGCAGTTTATCGGCAGGGAACGGCTACACCTTC
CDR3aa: CASSLSAGNGYTF

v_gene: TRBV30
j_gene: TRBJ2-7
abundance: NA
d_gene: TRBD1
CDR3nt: TGTGCCTGGGGACAGGGGGCGGGGGAGCAGTACTTC
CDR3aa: CAWGQGAGEQYF

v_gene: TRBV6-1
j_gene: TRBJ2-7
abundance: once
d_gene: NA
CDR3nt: TGTGCCAGCAGTGATAGGGGCTCCTACGAGCAGTACTTC
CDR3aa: CASSDRGSYEQYF

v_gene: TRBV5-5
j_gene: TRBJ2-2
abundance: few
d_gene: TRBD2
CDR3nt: TGTGCCAGCAGCTTGGCCGGGGGGGCGATTTCCGGGGAGCTGTTTTTT
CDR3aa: CASSLAGGAISGELFF

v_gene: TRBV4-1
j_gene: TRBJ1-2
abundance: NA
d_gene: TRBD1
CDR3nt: TGCGCCAGCAGCCCATATACCGGGACAGCTAACTATGGCTACACCTTC
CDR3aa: CASSPYTGTANYGYTF

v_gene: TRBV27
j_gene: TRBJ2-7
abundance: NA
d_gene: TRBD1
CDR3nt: TGTGCCAGCAGTGTCGGGGACAGCTCCTACGAGCAGTACTTC
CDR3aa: CASSVGDSSYEQYF

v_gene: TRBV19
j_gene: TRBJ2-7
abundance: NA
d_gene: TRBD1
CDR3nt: TGTGCCAGTAGTATTAACCTAAGAACAGGGGGCGCCTACGAGCAGTACTTC
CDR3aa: CASSINLRTGGAYEQYF

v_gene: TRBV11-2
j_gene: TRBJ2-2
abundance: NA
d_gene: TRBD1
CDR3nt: TGTGCCAGCAGCGCCTTCGGACAGGGGCGAGGCACCGGGGAGCTGTTTTTT
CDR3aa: CASSAFGQGRGTGELFF

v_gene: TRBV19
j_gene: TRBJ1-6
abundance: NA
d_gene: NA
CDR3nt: TGTGCCAGTAGGTGGTCAGCGATTAATAATTCACCCCTCCACTTT
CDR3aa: CASRWSAINNSPLHF

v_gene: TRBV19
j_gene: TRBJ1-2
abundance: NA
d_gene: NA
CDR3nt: TGTGCCAGTAGTATAGGGACAGCTAACTATGGCTACACCTTC
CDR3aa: CASSIGTANYGYTF

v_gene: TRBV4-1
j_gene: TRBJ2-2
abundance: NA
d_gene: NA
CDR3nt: TGCGCCAGCAGCCACAGGGCCGGGGAGCTGTTTTTT
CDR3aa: CASSHRAGELFF

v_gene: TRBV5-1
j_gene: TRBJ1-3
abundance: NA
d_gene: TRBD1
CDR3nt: TGCGCCAGCAGCCTAGTCGGGACAGAGCCTGGAAACACCATATATTTT
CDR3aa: CASSLVGTEPGNTIYF

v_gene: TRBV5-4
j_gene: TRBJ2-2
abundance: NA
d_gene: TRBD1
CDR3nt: TGTGCCAGCAGCGTGGACAGGGGGCGCACCGGGGAGCTGTTTTTT
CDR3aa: CASSVDRGRTGELFF

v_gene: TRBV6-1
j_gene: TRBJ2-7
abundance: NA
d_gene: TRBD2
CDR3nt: TGTGCCAGCAGTGAACTAGCGGGGGGGCCAGACGAGCAGTACTTC
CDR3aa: CASSELAGGPDEQYF

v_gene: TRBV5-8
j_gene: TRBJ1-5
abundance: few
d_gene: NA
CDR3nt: TGTGCCAGCGGCAATATGTGGCCCCAGCATTTT
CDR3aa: CASGNMWPQHF

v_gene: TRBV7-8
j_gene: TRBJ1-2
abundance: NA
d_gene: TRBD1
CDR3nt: TGTGCCAGCAGCTTAGAGACAGGGGGGACCTATGGCTACACCTTC
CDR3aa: CASSLETGGTYGYTF

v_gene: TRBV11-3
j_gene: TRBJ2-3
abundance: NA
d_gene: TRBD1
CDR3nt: TGTGCCAGCAGCTTACTCCCGGGACAGGGGTCCACAGATACGCAGTATTTT
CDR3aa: CASSLLPGQGSTDTQYF

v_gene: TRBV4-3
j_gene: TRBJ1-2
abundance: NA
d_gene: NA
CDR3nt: TGCGCCAGCAGCCCATCACCAACAGGGTACGATGGCTACACCTTC
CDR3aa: CASSPSPTGYDGYTF

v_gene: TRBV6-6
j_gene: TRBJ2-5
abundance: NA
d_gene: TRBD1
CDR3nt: TGTGCCAGCAGTTCAATACATACAGGGGAGCAGTACTTC
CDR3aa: CASSSIHTGEQYF

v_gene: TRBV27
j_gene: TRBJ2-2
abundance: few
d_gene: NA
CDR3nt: TGTGCCAGCAGTTCCGGACAGCTCGGGGAGCTGTTTTTT
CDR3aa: CASSSGQLGELFF

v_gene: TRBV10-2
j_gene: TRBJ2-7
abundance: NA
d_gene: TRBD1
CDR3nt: TGCGCCAGCAGTTTTCAAAGAACAGGGGTCGAGCAGTACTTC
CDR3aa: CASSFQRTGVEQYF

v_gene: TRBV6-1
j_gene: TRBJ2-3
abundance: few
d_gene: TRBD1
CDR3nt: TGTGCCAGCAGTGAGGAACAGGGGGGCACAGATACGCAGTATTTT
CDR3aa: CASSEEQGGTDTQYF

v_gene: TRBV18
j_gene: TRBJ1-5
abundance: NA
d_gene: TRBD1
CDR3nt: TGTGCCAGCTCACCGGTACAGGGGGATCAGCCCCAGCATTTT
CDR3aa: CASSPVQGDQPQHF

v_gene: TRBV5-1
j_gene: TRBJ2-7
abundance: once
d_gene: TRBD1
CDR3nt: TGCGCCAGCAGCTGGGGGGACAGGGGGGTCTCCTACGAGCAGTACTTC
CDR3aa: CASSWGDRGVSYEQYF

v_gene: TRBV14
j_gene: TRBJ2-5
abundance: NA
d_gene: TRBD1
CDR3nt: TGTGCCAGCAGCCACAGGACAGGGAATCGGGAGACCCAGTACTTC
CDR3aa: CASSHRTGNRETQYF

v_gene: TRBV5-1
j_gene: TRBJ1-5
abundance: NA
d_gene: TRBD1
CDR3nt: TGCGCCAGCAGCTTGGCGGGGACAGTCAATCAGCCCCAGCATTTT
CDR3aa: CASSLAGTVNQPQHF

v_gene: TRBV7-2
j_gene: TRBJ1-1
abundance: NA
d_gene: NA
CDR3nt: TGTGCCAGCAGCTGGTCAGGGGTTAGGACTGAAGCTTTCTTT
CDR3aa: CASSWSGVRTEAFF

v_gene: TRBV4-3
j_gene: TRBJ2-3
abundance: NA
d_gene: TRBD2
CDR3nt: TGCGCCAGCAGCCTTGGACTAGCGGGGGGGCCCGCAAGCACAGATACGCAGTATTTT
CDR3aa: CASSLGLAGGPASTDTQYF

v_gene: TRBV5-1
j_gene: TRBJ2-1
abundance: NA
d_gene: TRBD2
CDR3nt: TGCGCCAGCGGATTAGCGGGATCCTACAATGAGCAGTTCTTC
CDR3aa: CASGLAGSYNEQFF

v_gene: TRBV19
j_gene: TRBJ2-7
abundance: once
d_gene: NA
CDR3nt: TGTGCCAGTAGGAAAACAGGGAAGTGGGAGCAGTACTTC
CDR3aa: CASRKTGKWEQYF

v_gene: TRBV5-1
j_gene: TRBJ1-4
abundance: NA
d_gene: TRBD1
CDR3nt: TGCGCCAGCAGCTTGGGACAGGGGGCAACTAATGAAAAACTGTTTTTT
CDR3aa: CASSLGQGATNEKLFF

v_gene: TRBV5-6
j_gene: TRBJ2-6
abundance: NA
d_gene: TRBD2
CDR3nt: TGTGCCAGCAGCTTGCGACTAGCGGGGTTTGCTGGGGCCAACGTCCTGACTTTC
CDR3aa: CASSLRLAGFAGANVLTF

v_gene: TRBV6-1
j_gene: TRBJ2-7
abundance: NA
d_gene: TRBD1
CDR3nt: TGTGCCAGCAGTGAAGCAGCCGGACAGGGGTCCTACGAGCAGTACTTC
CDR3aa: CASSEAAGQGSYEQYF

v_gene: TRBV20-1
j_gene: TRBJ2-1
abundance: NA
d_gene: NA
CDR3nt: TGCAGTGCTAGTGTCGTAGATGAGCAGTTCTTC
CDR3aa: CSASVVDEQFF

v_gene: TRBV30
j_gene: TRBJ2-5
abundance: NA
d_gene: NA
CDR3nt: TGTGCCTGGTCCCTATTCCGGGGGGCTGGGGAGACCCAGTACTTC
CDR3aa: CAWSLFRGAGETQYF

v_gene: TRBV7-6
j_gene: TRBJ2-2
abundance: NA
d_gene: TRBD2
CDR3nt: TGTGCCAGCAGCTCTGGGACTAGCGGATACACCGGGGAGCTGTTTTTT
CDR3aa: CASSSGTSGYTGELFF

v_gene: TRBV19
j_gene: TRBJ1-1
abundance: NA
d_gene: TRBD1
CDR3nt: TGTGCCAGTAGTATTCGAGGAACAGGGGGAATCACTGAAGCTTTCTTT
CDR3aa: CASSIRGTGGITEAFF

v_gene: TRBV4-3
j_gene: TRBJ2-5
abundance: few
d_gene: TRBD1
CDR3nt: TGCGCCAGCAGCCAAGAGACAGGGCGGGAGACCCAGTACTTC
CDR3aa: CASSQETGRETQYF

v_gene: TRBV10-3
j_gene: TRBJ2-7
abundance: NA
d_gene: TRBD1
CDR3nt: TGTGCCATCAGTGTATCAGGCCAGGGGGACGAGCAGTACTTC
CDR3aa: CAISVSGQGDEQYF